One TCR beta chain is described in this entry. Its antigen is not identified. The PCR was carried out with 60 Vbeta primers and 13 Jbeta primers. Method: immunoSEQ multiplex PCR; TCRdb's copy keeps in-frame clones and lacks some. The sample has about 140,000 clones, less than 85% seen once. Unmatched junction bases numbered 19, after V lost 4 bases and J lost 7 bases. The CDR3 spans 18 residues. CDR1 MGHRA and CDR2 YSYEKL come from the germline V gene. These data come from a study of cytomegalovirus exposure and HLA in healthy donors. Study-wide results and caveats: A list of 150 or so TCR beta chains associated with cytomegalovirus was given. In a later analysis, fewer than 20,000 TCR beta sequences were associated with HLA alleles at 0.05 false discovery rate.

The clonotype was recovered from a woman aged 50 to 60 in good health and CMV-seropositive. Material for sequencing was PBMCs. The rearrangement joins TRBV4-1 to TRBJ1-5; 7 bases are shared with TRBD1. The CDR3 sequence is CASSPLRGQSTFQQPQHF. The CDR3 DNA sequence: TGCGCCAGCAGCCCCTTAAGGGGACAGTCAACCTTCCAGCAGCCCCAGCATTTT.